The entry below gives a single T cell receptor beta chain sequence along with its context. The target antigen is unknown. Donation came from healthy Caucasian individuals in Russia who were aged roughly 6 to 100. The data were taken from a study of blood T cells in healthy people across ages. PCR was performed a second time for roughly 7 to 11 cycles using a sample-barcoded 5' primer and a J-beta primer mix. TCRdb independently ran MiXCR on the 5' RACE reads; one entry per CDR3 protein. This table holds 1,100,000 or so distinct CDR3 sequences, under 45% found once. Study observations and caveats: Greater diversity and more naive CD4+ cells were seen in long-lived donors than in aged donors. TCR beta diversity tracked closely with naive T cell percentage.

The receptor was isolated from an older woman in good health. Sequenced sample: blood.

The CDR3 here is CASSSIRAAGGPHTQYF. The CDR3, as DNA: TGTGCCAGCAGTTCCATCCGCGCAGCGGGAGGGCCACATACGCAGTATTTT. The V and J genes are TRBV6-6 and TRBJ2-3, with 10 bases fitting TRBD2. The V segment lost 4 bases and the J segment 7 bases; nucleotides outside the gene matches: 14. This CDR3 has 17 residues. Germline values: CDR1 MNHNY, CDR2 SVGAGI (reference sequence).